This passage covers 15 T cell receptor beta chains from one sample sequenced in a study of T cell responses to AZD1222 COVID-19 vaccine. Repertoires were generated with immunoSEQ multiplex PCR, while TCRdb's copy carries only in-frame clones and drops some. In the table there are 43,000 or so clones, 90% of which are singletons. This material consisted of peripheral blood, taken 28 days after the second AZD1222 dose. These receptor sequences come from an adult who received the AZD1222 COVID-19 vaccine.

This clone was detected only a few times. The V call is TRBV7-2, the J call TRBJ1-2; a weak D match, TRBD1 (6 bases). V shed 1 base and J shed 8 bases, with 23 bases lying between them. This CDR3 is 17 amino acids long. Germline V CDR1 and CDR2: SGHTA, FQGNSA. The CDR3 nucleotides are TGTGCCAGCAGCTTAGTGGGCCAGGGGCGAAAAGATAAGGGCTACACCTTC. Protein sequence: CASSLVGQGRKDKGYTF. The whole variable domain, filled in from reference TRBV7-2 and TRBJ1-2, reads GAGVSQSPSNKVTEKGKDVELRCDPISGHTALYWYRQSLGQGLEFLIYFQGNSAPDKSGLPSDRFSAERTGGSVSTLTIQRTQQEDSAVYLCASSLVGQGRKDKGYTFGSGTRLTVV.

This chain uses TRBV9 with TRBJ1-2; 7 bases are shared with TRBD1. CDR3 length: 15 amino acids. Germline values: CDR1 SGDLS, CDR2 YYNGEE. V shed 6 bases and J 2 bases; nucleotides not matched to a gene: 10. CDR3 sequence (DNA): TGTGCCAGCAACCCCCGGGACAGCTCGAACTATGGCTACACCTTC. Residues: CASNPRDSSNYGYTF.

This chain connects TRBV28 to TRBJ1-6; TRBD1 matches 12 bases. The V segment lost 10 bases and the J segment 8 bases; nucleotides outside the gene matches: 12. Germline values: CDR1 MDHEN, CDR2 SYDVKM. CDR3 length: 16 amino acids. CDR3 residues: CATLSGTGGVYSPLHF. The CDR3 nucleotides read TGTGCCACCCTCTCCGGGACAGGGGGCGTTTATTCACCCCTCCACTTT.

The chain uses TRBV9 and TRBJ1-5; D is perhaps TRBD1 (5 bases). Germline V gene lookup returns CDR1 SGDLS and CDR2 YYNGEE. V was clipped by 4 bases and J by 7 bases, with 12 bases between them. This CDR3 is 13 amino acids long. In nucleotides, the CDR3 is TGTGCCAGCAGCCCACAGGTGGGACAGCCCCAGCATTTT. This codes for CASSPQVGQPQHF.

The chain couples TRBV3-1 (or the pseudogene TRBV3-2) to TRBJ1-2, with D possibly being TRBD1 (6 bases). V lost 3 bases and J lost 2, with 10 bases in between. Germline V gene sequence: CDR1 LGHDT, CDR2 YNNKEL (reference sequence). The CDR3 is made up of 14 amino acids. The CDR3: CASSQGGRNYGYTF. The DNA of the CDR3 is TGTGCCAGCAGCCAGGGGGGGCGCAACTATGGCTACACCTTC.

The chain has TRBV6-2 or TRBV6-3 and TRBJ2-3; D gene uncertain. The CDR3 consists of 14 residues. V was cut by 2 bases and J by 7 bases, with 13 bases left in between. Germline CDR1 is MNHEY and CDR2 is SVGEGT. This chain's CDR3 is CASSYPPPRNTQYF. The CDR3 nucleotides read TGTGCCAGCAGTTACCCACCCCCCCGGAATACGCAGTATTTT.

The CDR3 coding sequence is TGTGCCAGCAGCCCCACTCCCCCTTACGAGCAGTACTTC. Protein sequence: CASSPTPPYEQYF. This chain connects TRBV12-3 or TRBV12-4 to TRBJ2-7; D remains ambiguous. The CDR3 runs 13 residues. Trimming removed 6 bases at V and 4 bases at J, with 13 bases between.

The V gene is TRBV12-3 or TRBV12-4, the J gene TRBJ1-1; D is possibly TRBD1 (5 bases). V dropped 5 bases and J dropped 4 bases, with 11 bases sitting between them. This CDR3 has 13 residues. The CDR3 nucleotides are TGTGCCAGCAGTGCCGGGACCCTCACTGAAGCTTTCTTT. Amino acids: CASSAGTLTEAFF.

J is TRBJ2-2 and V is TRBV10-3; D gene ambiguous. Germline loops: CDR1 ENHRY, CDR2 SYGVKD. Trimming left V 3 bases short and J 4 bases short, with 9 bases between. The CDR3 runs to 14 residues. CDR3 nucleotides: TGTGCCATCAGTGATTTCCTGAGCACCGGGGAGCTGTTTTTT. This translates into CAISDFLSTGELFF.

The rearrangement joins TRBV7-9 to TRBJ1-5; D gene unclear. Germline lookup yields CDR1 SEHNR and CDR2 FQNEAQ (reference sequence). CDR3 size: 17 residues. With 3 bases removed from V and 0 bases from J, the gap between germline ends came to 15 bases. Written as DNA, the CDR3 is TGTGCCAGCAGCTTGTCGGGCTCGGATTATAGCAATCAGCCCCAGCATTTT. Protein product: CASSLSGSDYSNQPQHF.

This chain connects TRBV6-6 to TRBJ2-2; 13 bases are a match to TRBD2. The CDR3 runs 18 residues. CDR1 MNHNY and CDR2 SVGAGI come from the germline V gene (reference sequence). Losses at the gene ends were 5 bases for V and 0 bases for J; bases not matched to a gene: 6. The CDR3 nucleotides read TGTGCCAGCAGTCCCGGACTAGCGGGGGCCGCGAACACCGGGGAGCTGTTTTTT. Translation: CASSPGLAGAANTGELFF.

V and J are TRBV18 and TRBJ2-7, with D perhaps TRBD1 or TRBD2 (6 bases each). The germline CDR1 and CDR2 sequences are KGHSH and LQKENI. The V end was cut by 3 bases, the J end by 2 bases, with 11 bases between. The CDR3 is 14 residues long. CDR3 coding DNA: TGTGCCAGCTCACCGGGGGGCACCGCCTACGAGCAGTACTTC. Translating it yields CASSPGGTAYEQYF.

The chain employs TRBV5-6 and TRBJ1-5; D might be TRBD1 (5 bases). The CDR3 has 16 residues. Germline V gene data show CDR1 as SGHDT and CDR2 as YYEEEE. Between the trimmed V and J ends, which lost 1 base and 4 bases, there was a span of 15 bases. CDR3 loop: CASSLSAGRGNQPQHF. Written as DNA, the CDR3 is TGTGCCAGCAGCTTGTCGGCAGGGAGGGGAAATCAGCCCCAGCATTTT. The full variable domain, its missing parts supplied by reference TRBV5-6 and TRBJ1-5, is DAGVTQSPTHLIKTRGQQVTLRCSPKSGHDTVSWYQQALGQGPQFIFQYYEEEERQRGNFPDRFSGHQFPNYSSELNVNALLLGDSALYLCASSLSAGRGNQPQHFGDGTRLSIL.

This clone was seen a single time. This rearrangement joins TRBV14 to TRBJ2-2, with 7 bases fitting TRBD1. The CDR3 loop spans 16 amino acids. Trimming cost V 1 base and J 0 bases; bases outside gene matches: 2. CDR1 and CDR2 from the germline V gene are SGHDN and FVKESK. In DNA, the CDR3 is TGTGCCAGCAGCCAAGGGGGACAGCCGAACACCGGGGAGCTGTTTTTT. Amino acids: CASSQGGQPNTGELFF.

V usage is TRBV11-2 and J usage is TRBJ2-1; TRBD1 matches 8 bases. V dropped 4 bases and J dropped 1; count of bases not matched to a gene: 12. The CDR3 covers 18 residues. Per germline, CDR1 SGHAT and CDR2 FQNNGV. The CDR3 coding sequence is TGTGCCAGCAGCTCAACGTGGCAGGGGGCTGGATCCTACAATGAGCAGTTCTTC. It is translated as CASSSTWQGAGSYNEQFF.